One and the same sample provided the 29 T cell receptor beta chains below, sequenced in a study of beta chain features in type 1 diabetes. The whole isolated RNA underwent reverse transcription, so sequencing captured expressed TCRB transcripts. The data were produced by immunoSEQ multiplex PCR, yet TCRdb's version contains in-frame clones alone and is incomplete. Of about 130,000 clones listed, around a tenth are singletons. Sequences were obtained from central memory CD4+ T cells from blood. The receptors were gathered from a man between 18 and 29 years old in good health.

This clone has more than one count but fewer than ten. The chain employs TRBV14 and TRBJ2-7; no clear D gene. Trimming took off 2 bases at V and 0 bases at J, with 5 bases between the two ends. Looked up from germline, CDR1 is SGHDN and CDR2 is FVKESK. The CDR3 covers 13 residues. CDR3 bases: TGTGCCAGCAGCCAACAATCCTCCTACGAGCAGTACTTC. Its translation: CASSQQSSYEQYF. Together with reference TRBV14 and TRBJ2-7, the CDR3 gives the full variable domain: EAGVTQFPSHSVIEKGQTVTLRCDPISGHDNLYWYRRVMGKEIKFLLHFVKESKQDESGMPNNRFLAERTGGTYSTLKVQPAELEDSGVYFCASSQQSSYEQYFGPGTRLTVT.

Ten or more counts support this clone. The gene calls are TRBV29-1 and TRBJ2-6; 10 nucleotides align to TRBD1. Germline V gene sequence: CDR1 SQVTM, CDR2 ANQGSEA. Trimming took 7 bases from V and 4 from J; bases not matched to a gene: 13. This CDR3 is 17 amino acids long. CDR3 sequence reads: CSAGGGQGMSGANVLTF. CDR3 DNA: TGCAGCGCTGGAGGGGGACAGGGGATGTCCGGGGCCAACGTCCTGACTTTC.

This clone was seen a few times. The V gene is TRBV11-2, the J gene TRBJ2-5; 9 bases map to TRBD2. CDR1 is SGHAT and CDR2 is FQNNGV in the germline V gene. The CDR3 extends over 15 amino acids. V lost 5 bases, J lost 5 bases, and 9 bases stayed unmatched. CDR3 DNA sequence: TGTGCCAGCAGCCCCTGGCGGGGGGGCGAGGAGACCCAGTACTTC. The encoded protein is CASSPWRGGEETQYF.

This clone was observed at least ten times. The chain uses TRBV10-3 and TRBJ2-7; TRBD1 might be the D (5 bases). CDR1 and CDR2 (germline): ENHRY, SYGVKD. The CDR3 has 15 amino acids. V lost 3 bases to trimming and J lost 1 base, with 13 bases between them. The CDR3 sequence is CAISDPGLPSYEQYF. CDR3 nucleotide sequence: TGTGCCATCAGTGATCCAGGGTTACCTTCCTACGAGCAGTACTTC.

This clone came up a few times. This chain links TRBV6-5 with TRBJ1-6; 8 bases agree with TRBD1. The CDR3 length is 14 residues. Germline loops: CDR1 MNHEY, CDR2 SVGAGI. V was clipped by 8 bases and J by 7 bases; unmatched bases: 7. The CDR3 DNA follows: TGTGCCAGCTTGTCGACAGGGGAAAATTCACCCCTCCACTTT. Protein: CASLSTGENSPLHF.

This clone was observed a handful of times. CDR3 coding DNA: TGTGCCAGCACCCTCGGGGGACAGGGTATCACCCAGTACTTC. It is translated as CASTLGGQGITQYF. The rearrangement links TRBV6-1 to TRBJ2-5, with 9 bases identical to TRBD1. This CDR3 is 14 amino acids long. Looked up from germline, CDR1 is MNHNS and CDR2 is SASEGT. Trimming took 7 bases from V and 8 from J; bases not matched to a gene: 11.

In its sample, this clone was seen a few times. V gene TRBV5-1 combines with J gene TRBJ2-7; 7 positions agree with TRBD1. Germline V lookup: CDR1 SGHRS, CDR2 YFSETQ. The CDR3 has 15 residues. The ends lost 4 bases at V and 2 bases at J; junction bases unmatched: 9. CDR3: CASSGGQSSTYEQYF. The CDR3 coding sequence is TGCGCCAGCAGCGGGGGACAGTCCAGCACCTACGAGCAGTACTTC.

This clone was seen a handful of times. V is TRBV7-2 and J is TRBJ2-1; TRBD2 agrees at 9 bases. The CDR3 runs 16 residues. The germline V gene has CDR1 SGHTA and CDR2 FQGNSA. Trimming removed 4 bases from V and 3 bases from J; junction bases left unmatched: 7. The CDR3: CASSSYGTSSYNEQFF. Written as DNA, the CDR3 is TGTGCCAGCAGCTCCTACGGGACTAGCAGCTACAATGAGCAGTTCTTC.

This clone has only a few counts. This sequence joins TRBV7-2 and TRBJ2-5, with D uncertain. TRBJ2-7 explains the end of the DNA better; the J call may be wrong. Germline values: CDR1 SGHTA, CDR2 FQGNSA. CDR3 length equals 11 residues. This chain's CDR3 is CASSEWSEQYF. CDR3 nucleotides: TGTGCCAGCAGCGAGTGGTCCGAGCAGTACTTC.

This clone occurred a few times. The V gene is TRBV7-6, the J gene TRBJ2-2, with 12 bases lining up with TRBD2. CDR3 size: 15 residues. Looked up from germline, CDR1 is SGHVS and CDR2 is FNYEAQ. The junction had 6 bases not matched to a gene; V was cut back by 5 bases and J by 8 bases. The CDR3 sequence is CASSPSGGASGELFF. CDR3 DNA: TGTGCCAGCAGCCCTAGCGGGGGGGCGAGTGGGGAGCTGTTTTTT.

The sample holds a few counts of this clone. The genes are TRBV6-1 and TRBJ2-7; 7 bases match TRBD1. The CDR3 extends over 14 amino acids. The germline V gene encodes CDR1 MNHNS and CDR2 SASEGT. V was pared by 4 bases and J by 2 bases, with 5 bases of the junction left unmatched. As DNA, the CDR3 is TGTGCCAGCAGTGGGTCCGGGACAGCCTACGAGCAGTACTTC. Its protein product is CASSGSGTAYEQYF.

CDR3 protein: CASSLAPFSGGGTDTQYF. As DNA, the CDR3 is TGTGCCAGCAGCTTAGCCCCTTTTAGCGGGGGGGGCACAGATACGCAGTATTTT. The chain carries TRBV7-2 and TRBJ2-3; 11 bases agree with TRBD2. Trimming removed 0 bases from V and 1 base from J; junction bases left unmatched: 6. The V gene's germline CDR1 is SGHTA and CDR2 FQGNSA. There are 18 residues in the CDR3.

This clone occurred many times. CDR3 in DNA: TGTGCCTGCGCGTTAGGGGGGGCAGATACGCAGTATTTT. As protein: CACALGGADTQYF. This chain joins TRBV30 and TRBJ2-3; perhaps TRBD2 as D (7 bases). The CDR3 loop spans 13 amino acids. CDR1 and CDR2 (germline): GTSNPN, SVGIG (reference sequence). V was clipped by 6 bases and J by 4 bases, with 14 bases between them.

The chain employs TRBV10-1 and TRBJ2-3; the D is unclear. This CDR3 is 12 amino acids long. The ends were cut back, 4 bases at V and 4 bases at J, with 6 bases in the middle. Per the germline V gene, CDR1 is WNHNN and CDR2 is SYGVQD (reference sequence). CDR3 bases: TGCGCCAGCAGTGGTCCGTCAGATACGCAGTATTTT. This sequence encodes CASSGPSDTQYF.

This clone turned up a few times. The V and J genes are TRBV9 and TRBJ2-7, with D possibly TRBD1 on 9 matching bases. This CDR3 has 15 amino acids. Trimming stripped 3 bases from V and 2 bases from J, with 15 bases between. Germline loops: CDR1 SGDLS, CDR2 YYNGEE. CDR3 in amino acids: CASSAGGDRAYEQYF. The DNA for the CDR3 is TGTGCCAGCAGCGCGGGGGGGGACAGGGCCTACGAGCAGTACTTC.

Only a few counts were recorded for this clone. The chain couples TRBV10-1 to TRBJ2-4; a possible D gene is TRBD1 (6 bases). The CDR3 runs to 14 residues. V lost 5 bases and J lost 6, with 14 bases in between. The germline V gene encodes CDR1 WNHNN and CDR2 SYGVQD (reference sequence). Here the CDR3 DNA reads TGCGCCAGCAGTATGAACAGGGTAGTAAACATTCAGTACTTC. Its translation: CASSMNRVVNIQYF.

V is TRBV5-4 and J is TRBJ2-4; 8 bases align to TRBD1. Germline lookup yields CDR1 SGHNT and CDR2 YYREEE (reference sequence). The CDR3 is made up of 15 amino acids. V shed 4 bases and J 4 bases; nucleotides not matched to a gene: 7. CDR3: CASSQKDREKNIQYF. In DNA form, the CDR3 reads TGTGCCAGCAGCCAGAAGGACAGGGAGAAAAACATTCAGTACTTC.

The V call is TRBV4-2, the J call TRBJ2-7, with TRBD2 matching over 8 bases. Trimming at V came to 4 bases and at J to 3 bases, leaving 8 bases not matched to a gene. From germline, CDR1 is LGHNA and CDR2 YNFKEQ. The CDR3 loop spans 15 amino acids. The CDR3 loop reads CASSRSGAQDYEQYF. The CDR3, as DNA: TGTGCCAGCAGCCGTAGCGGGGCTCAGGACTACGAGCAGTACTTC.

This clone was seen more than once but under ten times. This chain connects TRBV19 to TRBJ2-7; 8 nucleotides agree with TRBD1. The CDR3 has 14 residues. Trimming cost V 6 bases and J 5 bases; bases outside gene matches: 9. In germline, CDR1 is LNHDA, CDR2 SQIVND (reference sequence). CDR3 loop: CASSLNAGGHEQYF. The DNA for the CDR3 is TGTGCCAGTAGCCTCAACGCAGGGGGCCACGAGCAGTACTTC.

This clone was counted a few times. The V and J genes are TRBV5-1 and TRBJ2-5; D unresolved. Trimming shortened V by 1 base and J by 2 bases, and 15 bases separated the two germline ends. The CDR3 spans 16 residues. Germline V gives CDR1 SGHRS, CDR2 YFSETQ. CDR3 coding DNA: TGCGCCAGCAGCTTGACGAGCGCGCCAGCTCAAGAGACCCAGTACTTC. Protein product: CASSLTSAPAQETQYF.

The CDR3 is CASSPPSRTEAFF. The CDR3 DNA sequence: TGTGCCAGCTCACCCCCTTCGAGGACTGAAGCTTTCTTT. This rearrangement joins TRBV18 to TRBJ1-1, with D hard to call. The CDR3 is 13 amino acids. Per germline, CDR1 KGHSH and CDR2 LQKENI. Trimming left V 3 bases short and J 5 bases short, with 10 bases between.

This clone was recorded a few times. This chain connects TRBV4-3 to TRBJ1-5; D remains unclear. CDR1 and CDR2 from the germline V gene are LGHNA and YSLEER. V lost 0 bases and J lost 0, with 6 bases in between. The CDR3 has 15 amino acids. The CDR3 DNA is TGCGCCAGCAGCCAAGATTTGTATAGCAATCAGCCCCAGCATTTT. It encodes CASSQDLYSNQPQHF.

This clone was detected a few times. V gene TRBV11-2 combines with J gene TRBJ2-5; tentative D call: TRBD2 (5 bases). Germline V gives CDR1 SGHAT, CDR2 FQNNGV. The CDR3 spans 15 residues. The V end lost 5 bases, the J end lost 4 bases, and 17 bases lay between the germline ends. CDR3 in amino acids: CASSPDQRRLETQYF. The CDR3, as DNA: TGTGCCAGCAGCCCCGACCAGCGGCGCTTAGAGACCCAGTACTTC. The variable domain in full, with the rest retrieved from reference TRBV11-2 and TRBJ2-5, is EAGVAQSPRYKIIEKRQSVAFWCNPISGHATLYWYQQILGQGPKLLIQFQNNGVVDDSQLPKDRFSAERLKGVDSTLKIQPAKLEDSAVYLCASSPDQRRLETQYFGPGTRLLVL.

V usage is TRBV19 and J usage is TRBJ2-7; 7 bases map to TRBD1. CDR1 and CDR2 from the germline V gene are LNHDA and SQIVND (reference sequence). The junction had 3 bases not matched to a gene; V was cut back by 5 bases and J by 5 bases. The CDR3 is made up of 12 amino acids. This chain's CDR3 is CASSLQGHEQYF. The CDR3 DNA reads as TGTGCCAGTAGTCTACAGGGGCACGAGCAGTACTTC.

This clone was picked up a small number of times. The V call is TRBV5-1, the J call TRBJ1-1; 7 nucleotides agree with TRBD1. Germline V gene lookup returns CDR1 SGHRS and CDR2 YFSETQ. The CDR3 totals 14 residues. After removal of 5 bases from V and 4 bases from J, the junction contained 8 bases not matched to a gene. The CDR3 DNA reads TGCGCCAGCAGGTCCCTTCCAGGGGGCACTGAAGCTTTCTTT. Translating gives CASRSLPGGTEAFF.

Ten or more counts support this clone. This chain joins TRBV18 and TRBJ2-5, with unresolved D. The CDR3 is 13 residues long. The V end was cut by 3 bases, the J end by 1 base, with 6 bases between. Germline assignment: CDR1 KGHSH and CDR2 LQKENI. The CDR3 DNA reads as TGTGCCAGCTCACCGACGGGCCAAGAGACCCAGTACTTC. It encodes CASSPTGQETQYF.

V is TRBV6-1 and J is TRBJ2-3; the D is unclear. This CDR3 region has 11 residues. Trimming shortened V by 7 bases and J by 9 bases, and 11 bases separated the two germline ends. Per germline, CDR1 MNHNS and CDR2 SASEGT. The CDR3 bases are TGTGCCAGCAATGTCGACTGGACGCAGTATTTT. Its protein is CASNVDWTQYF.

The chain couples TRBV30 to TRBJ1-5; no firm D call. The CDR3 runs to 14 residues. Germline CDR1 GTSNPN, CDR2 SVGIG (reference sequence). The V and J ends lost 0 bases and 0 bases respectively, with 6 bases between them. Here the CDR3 reads CAWSVLNSNQPQHF. DNA for the CDR3: TGTGCCTGGAGTGTCCTAAATAGCAATCAGCCCCAGCATTTT.

This chain uses TRBV7-9 with TRBJ2-2; D not certain. CDR1 and CDR2 (germline): SEHNR, FQNEAQ (reference sequence). The CDR3 is 14 residues long. V was cut by 2 bases and J by 6 bases, with 10 bases left in between. The CDR3 coding sequence is TGTGCCAGCAGCTTATCCCCCCGGGCCGGGGAGCTGTTTTTT. This gives the protein CASSLSPRAGELFF.